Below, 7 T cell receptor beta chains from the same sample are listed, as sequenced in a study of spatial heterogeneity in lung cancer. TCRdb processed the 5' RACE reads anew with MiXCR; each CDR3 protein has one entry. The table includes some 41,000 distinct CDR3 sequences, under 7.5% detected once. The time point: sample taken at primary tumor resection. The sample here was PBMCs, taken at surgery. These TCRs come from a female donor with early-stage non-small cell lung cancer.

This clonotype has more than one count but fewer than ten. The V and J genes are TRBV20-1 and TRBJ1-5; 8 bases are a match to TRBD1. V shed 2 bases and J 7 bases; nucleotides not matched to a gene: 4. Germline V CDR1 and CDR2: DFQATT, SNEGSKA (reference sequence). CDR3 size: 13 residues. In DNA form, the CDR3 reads TGCAGTGCTAGACGGACAGGGTGGCAGCCCCAGCATTTT. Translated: CSARRTGWQPQHF.

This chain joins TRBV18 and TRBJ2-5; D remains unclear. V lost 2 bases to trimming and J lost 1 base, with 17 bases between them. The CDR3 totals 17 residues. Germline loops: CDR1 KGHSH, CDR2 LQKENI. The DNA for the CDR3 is TGTGCCAGCTCACCATTCGAGAGTAGCCGCTCCCAAGAGACCCAGTACTTC. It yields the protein CASSPFESSRSQETQYF. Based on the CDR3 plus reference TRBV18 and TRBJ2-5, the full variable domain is NAGVMQNPRHLVRRRGQEARLRCSPMKGHSHVYWYRQLPEEGLKFMVYLQKENIIDESGMPKERFSAEFPKEGPSILRIQQVVRGDSAAYFCASSPFESSRSQETQYFGPGTRLLVL.

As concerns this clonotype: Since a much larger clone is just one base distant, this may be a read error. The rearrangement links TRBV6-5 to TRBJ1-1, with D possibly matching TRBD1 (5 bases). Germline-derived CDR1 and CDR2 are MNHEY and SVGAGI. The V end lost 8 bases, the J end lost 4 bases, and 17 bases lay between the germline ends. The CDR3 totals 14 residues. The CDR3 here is CASLTQTQGTEAFF. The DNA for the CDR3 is TGTGCCAGCCTAACACAAACCCAGGGCACTGAAGCTTTCTTT.

This CDR3 reads CASSLVWTGGNEQFF. The CDR3 nucleotides read TGTGCCAGCAGTTTAGTCTGGACAGGGGGAAATGAGCAGTTCTTC. V and J are TRBV27 and TRBJ2-1; 10 nucleotides agree with TRBD1. Losses at the gene ends were 2 bases for V and 7 bases for J; bases not matched to a gene: 5. This CDR3 region has 15 residues. The germline V gene encodes CDR1 MNHEY and CDR2 SMNVEV (reference sequence).

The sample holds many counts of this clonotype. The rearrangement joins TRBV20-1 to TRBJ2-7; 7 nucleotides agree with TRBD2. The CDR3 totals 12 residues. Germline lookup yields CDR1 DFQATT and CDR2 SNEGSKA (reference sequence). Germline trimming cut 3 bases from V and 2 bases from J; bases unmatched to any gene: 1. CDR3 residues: CSASGGAYEQYF. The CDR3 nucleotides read TGCAGTGCTAGTGGGGGGGCCTACGAGCAGTACTTC.

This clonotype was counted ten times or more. Here the CDR3 DNA reads TGTGCCAGCGTCCGCGGGGGGACGAATGAGCAGTTCTTC. The encoded protein is CASVRGGTNEQFF. The chain carries TRBV7-2 and TRBJ2-1; TRBD2 aligns across 8 bases. This CDR3 is 13 amino acids long. CDR1 and CDR2 from the germline V gene are SGHTA and FQGNSA. V lost 8 bases to trimming and J lost 7 bases; unmatched junction nucleotides: 7.

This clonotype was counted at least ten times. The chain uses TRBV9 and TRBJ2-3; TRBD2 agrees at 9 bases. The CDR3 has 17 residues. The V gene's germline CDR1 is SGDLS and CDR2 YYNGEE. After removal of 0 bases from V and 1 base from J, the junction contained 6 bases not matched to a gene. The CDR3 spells CASSVGVQRGGTDTQYF. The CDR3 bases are TGTGCCAGCAGCGTAGGAGTTCAGCGGGGGGGCACAGATACGCAGTATTTT.